Listed below are T cell receptor beta chains from one sample, sequenced in a study of OX40 agonist ivuxolimab in advanced cancers. The data were produced by immunoSEQ multiplex PCR, yet TCRdb's version contains in-frame clones alone and is incomplete. Of more than 55,000 clones in the sample, about 89% were seen once. Source: CD4+ or CD8+ T cells sorted from blood, taken in a trial of the OX40 agonist ivuxolimab. These receptors were obtained from an adult with an advanced solid tumor such as melanoma, head and neck, liver or kidney cancer. The CDR3 runs from the conserved cysteine through the conserved F or W. Fields, in order: V gene, CDR3 length, D gene, J gene, clone size, CDR3 DNA, CDR3 protein. D genes are given only for firm matches. Clone size, where shown, is once, few, many, or a class for clones that have expanded.

V: TRBV29-1; length: 13; D: TRBD1; J: TRBJ2-1; size: once; DNA: TGCAGCGTTTTCGGACAGGGCGTCGGTGAGCAGTTCTTC; CDR3: CSVFGQGVGEQFF
V: TRBV7-7; length: 13; D: NA; J: TRBJ1-5; size: NA; DNA: TGTGCTAGCAGCTCCGGGTGGGGGGAGCCCCAGCATTTT; CDR3: CASSSGWGEPQHF
V: TRBV4-3; length: 14; D: NA; J: TRBJ1-2; size: NA; DNA: TGCGCCAGCAGCCAAGTTGTGTTGGGGGGAGGCTACACCTTC; CDR3: CASSQVVLGGGYTF
V: TRBV25-1; length: 14; D: NA; J: TRBJ1-6; size: NA; DNA: TGTGCCAGCAGTGCCCGGACAGCTAATTCACCCCTCCACTTT; CDR3: CASSARTANSPLHF
V: TRBV10-3; length: 14; D: NA; J: TRBJ2-7; size: NA; DNA: TGTGCCATCAGGAACGGGATTTTTTCCTACGAGCAGTACTTC; CDR3: CAIRNGIFSYEQYF
V: TRBV6-1; length: 15; D: NA; J: TRBJ2-5; size: NA; DNA: TGTGCCAGCAGAATATCCACGGACCCCGGGGAGACCCAGTACTTC; CDR3: CASRISTDPGETQYF
V: TRBV11-2; length: 15; D: TRBD2; J: TRBJ2-2; size: once; DNA: TGTGCCAGCAGCTTAGGGACTAGAGTCCTCGGGGAGCTGTTTTTT; CDR3: CASSLGTRVLGELFF
V: TRBV5-1; length: 14; D: NA; J: TRBJ1-2; size: NA; DNA: TGCGCCAGCAGCTTAGGCAGCCCAAGGGATGGCTACACCTTC; CDR3: CASSLGSPRDGYTF
V: TRBV5-1; length: 16; D: NA; J: TRBJ1-5; size: NA; DNA: TGCGCCAGCAGCGCCTCCCCTGGACAGTTTAATCAGCCCCAGCATTTT; CDR3: CASSASPGQFNQPQHF
V: TRBV11-3; length: 17; D: NA; J: TRBJ1-1; size: NA; DNA: TGTGCCAGCAGCTTAGTTAGGAGAGGGGATGAGGACACTGAAGCTTTCTTT; CDR3: CASSLVRRGDEDTEAFF
V: TRBV28; length: 14; D: TRBD1; J: TRBJ1-2; size: NA; DNA: TGTGCCAGCAGCCTCCGACAGGGTAACTATGGCTACACCTTC; CDR3: CASSLRQGNYGYTF
V: TRBV9; length: 15; D: NA; J: TRBJ2-3; size: NA; DNA: TGTGCCAGCAGCCCCCGGACAGTAAGCACAGATACGCAGTATTTT; CDR3: CASSPRTVSTDTQYF
V: TRBV9; length: 16; D: TRBD2; J: TRBJ2-3; size: NA; DNA: TGTGCCAGCAGCGTAGCGAGCGGGGGACTCACAGATACGCAGTATTTT; CDR3: CASSVASGGLTDTQYF
V: TRBV30; length: 14; D: TRBD2; J: TRBJ2-5; size: NA; DNA: TGTGCCTGCGGAAGCGGGGGGGTAGAAGAGACCCAGTACTTC; CDR3: CACGSGGVEETQYF
V: TRBV7-2; length: 16; D: NA; J: TRBJ2-7; size: NA; DNA: TGTGCCAGCAGCTTCCCGAGAGATATCAGCTCCTACGAGCAGTACTTC; CDR3: CASSFPRDISSYEQYF
V: TRBV5-4; length: 15; D: NA; J: TRBJ2-1; size: NA; DNA: TGTGCCAGCAGCTTGGGGGGGCGCTCCTACAATGAGCAGTTCTTC; CDR3: CASSLGGRSYNEQFF
V: TRBV7-2; length: 14; D: TRBD2; J: TRBJ2-3; size: NA; DNA: TGTGCCAGCAGCCTGGGACTAAGCACAGATACGCAGTATTTT; CDR3: CASSLGLSTDTQYF
V: TRBV2; length: 15; D: NA; J: TRBJ1-1; size: NA; DNA: TGTGCCAGCACCCTTAGCCCGACGGGGAACACTGAAGCTTTCTTT; CDR3: CASTLSPTGNTEAFF
V: TRBV2; length: 14; D: NA; J: TRBJ1-5; size: NA; DNA: TGTGCCAGCGGTATCAGCAGGCCCAATCAGCCCCAGCATTTT; CDR3: CASGISRPNQPQHF
V: TRBV28; length: 15; D: TRBD1; J: TRBJ2-2; size: NA; DNA: TGTGCCAGCAGGATCGGGACAGGGGACACCGGGGAGCTGTTTTTT; CDR3: CASRIGTGDTGELFF
V: TRBV9; length: 15; D: NA; J: TRBJ2-6; size: NA; DNA: TGTGCCAGCAGCGTAGTCGGGTCTGGGGCCAACGTCCTGACTTTC; CDR3: CASSVVGSGANVLTF
V: TRBV5-1; length: 14; D: NA; J: TRBJ2-3; size: once; DNA: TGCGCCAGCAGCTTGGCCCTGTTCACAGATACGCAGTATTTT; CDR3: CASSLALFTDTQYF
V: TRBV5-1; length: 13; D: NA; J: TRBJ1-5; size: NA; DNA: TGCGCCAGCAGCTTGGGTGGGGGACAGCCCCAGCATTTT; CDR3: CASSLGGGQPQHF
V: TRBV30; length: 12; D: NA; J: TRBJ2-1; size: NA; DNA: TGTGCCTGGAGTCCCGAGGCGAATGAGCAGTTCTTC; CDR3: CAWSPEANEQFF
V: TRBV7-8; length: 13; D: NA; J: TRBJ1-2; size: NA; DNA: TGTGCCAGCAGCCTACCTAATGTCGACCGGTGCACCTTC; CDR3: CASSLPNVDRCTF
V: TRBV4-1; length: 20; D: TRBD2; J: TRBJ2-1; size: NA; DNA: TGCGCCAGCAGCCTCGCCCCGGGACTAGCGGGGGGGAGGTCCTACAATGAGCAGTTCTTC; CDR3: CASSLAPGLAGGRSYNEQFF
V: TRBV15; length: 17; D: TRBD2; J: TRBJ2-2; size: NA; DNA: TGTGCCACCAGCAGAGATCGCGGGGGGGGGACCACCGGGGAGCTGTTTTTT; CDR3: CATSRDRGGGTTGELFF
V: TRBV5-1; length: 18; D: TRBD1; J: TRBJ1-1; size: NA; DNA: TGCGCCAGCAGCTTTTTGGCGGGGACAGGAAGAACGAACACTGAAGCTTTCTTT; CDR3: CASSFLAGTGRTNTEAFF
V: TRBV30; length: 12; D: NA; J: TRBJ2-7; size: NA; DNA: TGTGCCTGGGGGGCAGGGACCTACGAGCAGTACTTC; CDR3: CAWGAGTYEQYF
V: TRBV6-6; length: 15; D: NA; J: TRBJ1-3; size: NA; DNA: TGTGCCAGCAGTCTAGGTCCCTCCTCTGGAAACACCATATATTTT; CDR3: CASSLGPSSGNTIYF
V: TRBV30; length: 13; D: TRBD1; J: TRBJ1-2; size: once; DNA: TGTGCCTGGAGGGCGGGACAGAACTATGGCTACACCTTC; CDR3: CAWRAGQNYGYTF
V: TRBV30; length: 13; D: NA; J: TRBJ1-6; size: NA; DNA: TGTGCCTGGAGTCCCTCCTATAATTCACCCCTCCACTTT; CDR3: CAWSPSYNSPLHF
V: TRBV7-9; length: 15; D: NA; J: TRBJ2-3; size: NA; DNA: TGTGCCAGCAGCCCATTTCTAGACGGCACAGATACGCAGTATTTT; CDR3: CASSPFLDGTDTQYF
V: TRBV9; length: 13; D: NA; J: TRBJ1-1; size: NA; DNA: TGTGCCAGCAGCCGTTTGACAAACACTGAAGCTTTCTTT; CDR3: CASSRLTNTEAFF
V: TRBV4-2; length: 15; D: TRBD2; J: TRBJ2-7; size: NA; DNA: TGTGCCAGCAGCCAAGTACTAGCGGCCAGCTACGAGCAGTACTTC; CDR3: CASSQVLAASYEQYF
V: TRBV5-1; length: 17; D: NA; J: TRBJ2-3; size: NA; DNA: TGCGCCAGCAGCTGGAACACAAAAAAGGGAGACACAGATACGCAGTATTTT; CDR3: CASSWNTKKGDTDTQYF
V: TRBV6-5; length: 12; D: NA; J: TRBJ1-1; size: NA; DNA: TGTGCCAGCTATGGTCGATACACTGAAGCTTTCTTT; CDR3: CASYGRYTEAFF
V: TRBV7-6; length: 14; D: TRBD1; J: TRBJ2-7; size: NA; DNA: TGTGCCAGCAGCTTAGGAAGGGGGCGGTCCGAGCAGTACTTC; CDR3: CASSLGRGRSEQYF
V: TRBV30; length: 13; D: NA; J: TRBJ1-1; size: few; DNA: TGTGCCTGGGGTTCTCAGGTTAACACTGAAGCTTTCTTT; CDR3: CAWGSQVNTEAFF
V: TRBV18; length: 16; D: TRBD2; J: TRBJ2-3; size: NA; DNA: TGTGCCAGCTCCCTGGGACTAGCGGGAGACGGAGATACGCAGTATTTT; CDR3: CASSLGLAGDGDTQYF
V: TRBV14; length: 16; D: NA; J: TRBJ2-1; size: NA; DNA: TGTGCCAGCAGCCCCCTTATGGGCAGGTCCTACAATGAGCAGTTCTTC; CDR3: CASSPLMGRSYNEQFF